This T cell receptor (beta chain) was sequenced during a study of shared clonotypes between healthy human individuals. Study outcomes and limitations: Only blood was sampled; tissue repertoires likely differ.

Participating donors were healthy, HIV-negative adults free of recent acute infections or vaccinations. CD4+ cells yielded CD45RA+ naive and CD45RA-negative memory subsets. As regards this clone: What it binds is unknown.

The CDR3 is 14 residues long. The germline V gene has CDR1 SGHKS and CDR2 YYEKEE (reference sequence). The V gene lost 1 base and the J gene lost 1 base, with 8 bases spanning the gap. For every subset, genomic DNA was evenly distributed across several immunoSEQ plates. TCRdb's copy holds only in-frame clones and misses some; the assay was immunoSEQ multiplex PCR. The table includes millions of clones, more than 90% detected once. What was sequenced was naive CD4+ T cells sorted from blood. The sample's subset: CD45RA+ positively selected. J is TRBJ1-1 and V is TRBV5-5; weak D call: TRBD1 (5 bases). This receptor was taken from a young man in good health. The CDR3 protein is CASSLLGTNTEAFF. The CDR3 nucleotides read TGTGCCAGCAGCTTGCTGGGGACGAACACTGAAGCTTTCTTT.